Presented here are 25 T cell receptor beta chains from one specimen sequenced in a study of blood T cell repertoires in COVID-19. Measured with immunoSEQ multiplex PCR; TCRdb has only the in-frame clones, and not every one. The table records hundreds of thousands of clones, 70% to 90% of them present only once. The sequencing sample was made of PBMCs or T cells enriched from blood (not recorded which). These receptors were taken from a woman between 40 and 50 years old with acute COVID-19.

The V and J genes are TRBV15 and TRBJ1-5; no firm D call. This CDR3 region has 15 residues. CDR1 and CDR2 from the germline V gene are LNHNV and YYDKDF (reference sequence). V was cut by 0 bases and J by 7 bases, with 13 bases left in between. DNA for the CDR3: TGTGCCACCAGCAGAGATCAGACTCGCTCCCAGCCCCAGCATTTT. Translating it yields CATSRDQTRSQPQHF.

In this sample, this clone turned up a few times. The V and J genes are TRBV30 and TRBJ2-4; possible D gene TRBD2, 7 bases. The V gene lost 5 bases and the J gene lost 6 bases, with 20 bases spanning the gap. Per the germline V gene, CDR1 is GTSNPN and CDR2 is SVGIG (reference sequence). The CDR3 has 15 amino acids. DNA of the CDR3: TGTGCCTGGGCACGGGGAGGGGCAGGGGCAAACATTCAGTACTTC. Translating it yields CAWARGGAGANIQYF.

The chain recombines TRBV30 with TRBJ1-1; D gene ambiguous. With 2 bases removed from V and 4 bases from J, the gap between germline ends came to 8 bases. The CDR3 is 12 residues long. CDR1 is GTSNPN, CDR2 SVGIG, per germline (reference sequence). The CDR3 DNA is TGTGCCTGGAGTTTGGGCTCCACTGAAGCTTTCTTT. This encodes CAWSLGSTEAFF.

The rearrangement joins TRBV29-1 to TRBJ1-1; D may be TRBD1 (5 bases). V was clipped by 6 bases and J by 12 bases, with 17 bases between them. The germline CDR1 and CDR2 sequences are SQVTM and ANQGSEA. There are 11 residues in the CDR3. As DNA, the CDR3 is TGCAGCGTGGCGGTGGGGCGTACTCCTTTCTTT. Amino acid sequence: CSVAVGRTPFF. Using reference TRBV29-1 and TRBJ1-1 for the parts outside the CDR3, the full variable domain is SAVISQKPSRDICQRGTSLTIQCQVDSQVTMMFWYRQQPGQSLTLIATANQGSEATYESGFVIDKFPISRPNLTFSTLTVSNMSPEDSSIYLCSVAVGRTPFFGQGTRLTVV.

The rearrangement links TRBV28 to TRBJ1-1; D may be TRBD1 (6 bases). Trimming took off 4 bases at V and 0 bases at J, with 15 bases between the two ends. The germline V gene has CDR1 MDHEN and CDR2 SYDVKM. CDR3 length: 16 amino acids. CDR3 sequence (DNA): TGTGCCAGCAGTTCCCATAAGGGGGATGTGAACACTGAAGCTTTCTTT. Amino acids: CASSSHKGDVNTEAFF.

The genes are TRBV7-2 and TRBJ1-2; D gene ambiguous. Germline CDR1 is SGHTA and CDR2 is FQGNSA. There are 13 residues in the CDR3. V shed 7 bases and J shed 2 bases, with 11 bases lying between them. CDR3 in amino acids: CASIPEVNYGYTF. The CDR3 DNA reads TGTGCCAGCATCCCAGAGGTGAACTATGGCTACACCTTC.

The chain is built from TRBV19 and TRBJ2-2; D gene unclear. Trimming left V 10 bases short and J 1 base short, with 13 bases between. Per the germline V gene, CDR1 is LNHDA and CDR2 is SQIVND (reference sequence). The CDR3 sequence is 14 residues long. Here the CDR3 reads CATCRKVNTGELFF. The CDR3 region has the DNA TGTGCCACCTGCAGGAAGGTGAACACCGGGGAGCTGTTTTTT.

V is TRBV28 and J is TRBJ2-7; D is unresolved. CDR3 length: 11 amino acids. V lost 7 bases to trimming and J lost 4 bases, with 8 bases between them. CDR1 and CDR2 from the germline V gene are MDHEN and SYDVKM. CDR3 residues: CASIQNYEQYF. The CDR3 DNA reads TGTGCCAGCATTCAAAATTACGAGCAGTACTTC.

The CDR3 is CASSLGGRIDTQYF. In DNA, the CDR3 is TGCGCCAGCAGCTTGGGGGGGCGAATAGATACGCAGTATTTT. The gene calls are TRBV5-1 and TRBJ2-3; D is perhaps TRBD1 (6 bases). CDR3 length: 14 residues. The V gene's germline CDR1 is SGHRS and CDR2 YFSETQ. V was cut by 0 bases and J by 5 bases, with 10 bases left in between.

This clone was observed a few times. The V and J genes are TRBV24-1 and TRBJ1-1; the D gene is possibly TRBD1 (5 bases). Germline assignment: CDR1 KGHDR and CDR2 SFDVKD. The CDR3 runs 12 residues. Trimming took 10 bases from V and 6 from J, leaving 14 bases between them. The CDR3 sequence: CATQPGRPEAFF. CDR3 DNA: TGTGCCACACAACCAGGGAGGCCTGAAGCTTTCTTT.

V gene TRBV27 combines with J gene TRBJ2-2; 8 bases are a match to TRBD2. The CDR3 runs to 15 residues. Per the germline V gene, CDR1 is MNHEY and CDR2 is SMNVEV (reference sequence). V lost 6 bases to trimming and J lost 7 bases; unmatched junction nucleotides: 10. CDR3 amino acids: CASSLTLAGIGELFF. CDR3 DNA: TGTGCCAGCAGCCTGACCTTAGCGGGAATCGGGGAGCTGTTTTTT.

The chain links TRBV6-5 to TRBJ1-5, with 8 bases aligning to TRBD1. Per the germline V gene, CDR1 is MNHEY and CDR2 is SVGAGI. The CDR3 loop spans 15 amino acids. V lost 7 bases to trimming and J lost 2 bases; unmatched junction nucleotides: 7. This CDR3 is CASTSDRAGNQPQHF. DNA for the CDR3: TGTGCCAGCACCTCGGACAGGGCGGGCAATCAGCCCCAGCATTTT.

The chain joins TRBV23-1 to TRBJ2-1; 10 nucleotides agree with TRBD2. TRBV23-1 is given ORF status, its function remaining uncertain. CDR3 size: 16 residues. Trimming took 5 bases from V and 4 from J; bases not matched to a gene: 8. CDR3 loop: CASSWGGGLAYNEQFF. CDR3 coding DNA: TGCGCCAGCAGTTGGGGTGGGGGACTAGCGTACAATGAGCAGTTCTTC.

The CDR3 bases are TGTGCCAGCAGCCCCCCAAGCGCGGTCGAGCAGTACTTC. Amino acids: CASSPPSAVEQYF. This chain connects TRBV3-1 (or the pseudogene TRBV3-2) to TRBJ2-7; D remains ambiguous. Per germline, CDR1 LGHDT and CDR2 YNNKEL (reference sequence). Between the trimmed V and J ends, which lost 4 bases and 6 bases, there was a span of 13 bases. This CDR3 is 13 amino acids long.

This chain uses TRBV19 with TRBJ2-3, with 13 nucleotides matching TRBD2. This CDR3 region has 15 residues. Germline CDR1 is LNHDA and CDR2 is SQIVND (reference sequence). Trimming cost V 10 bases and J 1 base; bases outside gene matches: 5. This chain's CDR3 is CATKTSGGRTDTQYF. CDR3 nucleotides: TGTGCCACTAAGACTAGCGGGGGGCGCACAGATACGCAGTATTTT.

The chain joins TRBV5-4 to TRBJ1-1; TRBD1 aligns across 7 bases. The CDR3 length is 13 residues. Germline trimming cut 4 bases from V and 5 bases from J; bases unmatched to any gene: 5. Per the germline V gene, CDR1 is SGHNT and CDR2 is YYREEE (reference sequence). CDR3 bases: TGTGCCAGCAGCACCAGGGGGAAGACTGAAGCTTTCTTT. Translation: CASSTRGKTEAFF.

The rearrangement uses TRBV5-5 and TRBJ1-2, with TRBD1 matching 9 bases. Germline CDR1 reads SGHKS; CDR2 reads YYEKEE (reference sequence). V was pared by 4 bases and J by 8 bases, with 6 bases of the junction left unmatched. The CDR3 length is 13 residues. The CDR3 loop reads CASSPTGGGGYTF. The DNA for the CDR3 is TGTGCCAGCAGCCCGACAGGGGGTGGGGGCTACACCTTC.

The V and J genes are TRBV3-1 (or the pseudogene TRBV3-2) and TRBJ2-2, with D possibly matching TRBD1 (6 bases). Germline lookup yields CDR1 LGHDT and CDR2 YNNKEL (reference sequence). Trimming cost V 4 bases and J 0 bases, with 12 bases left between them. The CDR3 extends over 16 amino acids. CDR3 nucleotide sequence: TGTGCCAGCAGCCGAAGGGACATTACGAACACCGGGGAGCTGTTTTTT. Translated, it gives CASSRRDITNTGELFF.

This chain links TRBV10-3 with TRBJ1-3; perhaps TRBD1 as D (5 bases). The CDR3 contains 16 residues. Germline CDR1 and CDR2: ENHRY and SYGVKD. Trimming removed 3 bases at V and 4 bases at J, with 16 bases between. The CDR3: CAISETKGRKGNTIYF. The CDR3 bases are TGTGCCATCAGTGAAACGAAGGGGAGGAAGGGAAACACCATATATTTT.

V gene TRBV10-1 combines with J gene TRBJ2-2, with 8 bases that match TRBD2. This CDR3 comprises 19 residues. Germline CDR1 WNHNN, CDR2 SYGVQD (reference sequence). Germline trimming cut 2 bases from V and 4 bases from J; bases unmatched to any gene: 15. The CDR3, as DNA: TGCGCCAGCAGTGAGGGTCCAGCGGGAGTATTGGTAGGCACCGGGGAGCTGTTTTTT. Amino acid sequence: CASSEGPAGVLVGTGELFF.

This clone has a handful of counts. V gene TRBV10-1 combines with J gene TRBJ2-7; 9 nucleotides align to TRBD1. Trimming cost V 6 bases and J 3 bases; bases outside gene matches: 3. The germline gives CDR1 WNHNN, CDR2 SYGVQD (reference sequence). The CDR3 consists of 13 residues. The CDR3 coding sequence is TGCGCCAGCAGACAGGGGGCGGTCTACGAGCAGTACTTC. The encoded protein is CASRQGAVYEQYF.

The chain uses TRBV28 and TRBJ1-5; D might be TRBD1 (6 bases). Germline CDR1 is MDHEN and CDR2 is SYDVKM. The CDR3 contains 15 residues. Trimming left V 3 bases short and J 3 bases short, with 12 bases between. This CDR3 reads CASSLIQGNNQPQHF. CDR3 nucleotide sequence: TGTGCCAGCAGTTTGATCCAGGGGAACAATCAGCCCCAGCATTTT. Based on the CDR3 plus reference TRBV28 and TRBJ1-5, the full variable domain is DVKVTQSSRYLVKRTGEKVFLECVQDMDHENMFWYRQDPGLGLRLIYFSYDVKMKEKGDIPEGYSVSREKKERFSLILESASTNQTSMYLCASSLIQGNNQPQHFGDGTRLSIL.

This rearrangement joins TRBV4-1 to TRBJ2-1; the D gene is possibly TRBD2 (5 bases). The germline V and J ends were trimmed by 1 base and 5 bases, with 21 bases remaining between them. The CDR3 is 18 amino acids. CDR1 is MGHRA and CDR2 is YSYEKL in the germline V gene. The CDR3 bases are TGCGCCAGCAGCCAAGGTAGAGGGTCTCGTCGGGGTGACAATGAGCAGTTCTTC. This encodes CASSQGRGSRRGDNEQFF.

The chain combines TRBV7-9 with TRBJ2-7; no definite D call. Looked up from germline, CDR1 is SEHNR and CDR2 is FQNEAQ (reference sequence). The CDR3 loop spans 15 amino acids. The V and J ends lost 0 bases and 2 bases respectively, with 11 bases between them. The DNA for the CDR3 is TGTGCCAGCAGCTTAGCGTCGCAGGCCACCTACGAGCAGTACTTC. This gives the protein CASSLASQATYEQYF.

The rearrangement links TRBV15 to TRBJ1-1; D remains unclear. This CDR3 spans 17 amino acids. Germline V lookup: CDR1 LNHNV, CDR2 YYDKDF (reference sequence). Trimming removed 0 bases from V and 4 bases from J, with 18 bases in between. This CDR3 reads CATSREYGLSGSTEAFF. CDR3 DNA: TGTGCCACCAGCAGAGAGTACGGACTGTCTGGGAGCACTGAAGCTTTCTTT.